The clone carrying this TCR beta chain has at least ten counts. Its antigen is unknown. This entry belongs to a study of T cells in Graves' hyperthyroidism and ophthalmopathy. General study results and limits: The model predicted ophthalmopathy a median around six months before onset. By a 13 V-J model, ophthalmopathy was set apart from stable hyperthyroidism.

CDR1 is SGHAT, CDR2 FQNNGV, per germline. CDR3 size: 13 residues. Trimming at V came to 2 bases and at J to 8 bases, leaving 5 bases not matched to a gene. Patients showing uncontrolled infection, other autoimmune disease, pregnancy or lactation were ineligible. Amplification yielded TCR beta CDR3 regions, with RNA transcripts as the source. Using the HTBI primer set, a first-round RT-PCR was run on the TCR CDR3. Via MiXCR, TCRdb re-called the multiplex PCR reads, giving one row per CDR3 protein. The profile shows some 690,000 distinct CDR3 sequences, roughly a sixth of them singletons. This sequence was found in a middle-aged man with Graves' hyperthyroidism. The chain combines TRBV11-2 with TRBJ1-2; 7 nucleotides align to TRBD1. Sequencing was performed on blood. The CDR3 sequence is CASSLSQGNGYTF. The CDR3 nucleotides are TGTGCCAGCAGCTTATCACAGGGGAACGGCTACACCTTC. The variable domain in full, completed from reference TRBV11-2 and TRBJ1-2, reads EAGVAQSPRYKIIEKRQSVAFWCNPISGHATLYWYQQILGQGPKLLIQFQNNGVVDDSQLPKDRFSAERLKGVDSTLKIQPAKLEDSAVYLCASSLSQGNGYTFGSGTRLTVV.